These 9 T cell receptor beta chains came from one sample sequenced in a study of T cell responses to AZD1222 COVID-19 vaccine. Only in-frame clones appear in the TCRdb table, and some are missing; sequencing was by immunoSEQ multiplex PCR. The table lists about 180,000 clones, 85% to 95% of them singletons, with less than 3% in the top ten. Sequencing was performed on peripheral blood, taken on day 0 of AZD1222 vaccination. The receptors shown here come from an adult in good health.

The rearrangement links TRBV3-1 (or the pseudogene TRBV3-2) to TRBJ2-5; D unclear. V lost 1 base to trimming and J lost 5 bases, with 11 bases between them. Germline CDR1 reads LGHDT; CDR2 reads YNNKEL (reference sequence). This CDR3 has 14 amino acids. The DNA of the CDR3 is TGTGCCAGCAGCCAAGCGACTGGTGGGGAGACCCAGTACTTC. This codes for CASSQATGGETQYF.

The chain employs TRBV27 and TRBJ1-2; D ambiguous. The CDR3 loop spans 14 amino acids. Germline V gene data show CDR1 as MNHEY and CDR2 as SMNVEV (reference sequence). With 2 bases removed from V and 5 bases from J, the gap between germline ends came to 12 bases. CDR3 in amino acids: CASSLVGSEYGYTF. Here the CDR3 DNA reads TGTGCCAGCAGTTTAGTTGGCTCCGAGTATGGCTACACCTTC.

The CDR3 DNA sequence: TGTGCCAGCAGGCCCGGGACAGGAGGTTCGAGCAATCAGCCCCAGCATTTT. It translates to CASRPGTGGSSNQPQHF. V gene TRBV27 combines with J gene TRBJ1-5, with TRBD1 matching 8 bases. CDR3 size: 17 residues. Germline CDR1 reads MNHEY; CDR2 reads SMNVEV (reference sequence). Trimming cost V 6 bases and J 1 base; bases outside gene matches: 11.

CDR3 nucleotide sequence: TGTGCCAGCAGCGTAGGGACGGCGGGAAACACCATATATTTT. Protein: CASSVGTAGNTIYF. This chain joins TRBV9 and TRBJ1-3; D remains ambiguous. Deletions cut 0 bases from V and 4 bases from J, with 8 bases between. Germline V lookup: CDR1 SGDLS, CDR2 YYNGEE. This CDR3 is 14 amino acids long.

The chain combines TRBV10-2 with TRBJ2-1; 9 bases fit TRBD2. Germline-derived CDR1 and CDR2 are WSHSY and SAAADI. J gave up 7 bases and V 10 bases, and 8 bases lay outside the gene matches. The CDR3 has 13 amino acids. This chain's CDR3 is CATSGTPTNEQFF. CDR3 nucleotide sequence: TGCGCCACTAGCGGGACACCTACTAATGAGCAGTTCTTC.

The chain recombines TRBV4-1 with TRBJ1-4; no clear D gene. Trimming removed 1 base from V and 4 bases from J, with 7 bases in between. Germline V CDR1 and CDR2: MGHRA, YSYEKL. This CDR3 comprises 14 residues. CDR3 DNA sequence: TGCGCCAGCAGCCAAGGGTGGGGTAATGAAAAACTGTTTTTT. It codes for CASSQGWGNEKLFF.

This clone was observed a handful of times. The V call is TRBV7-6, the J call TRBJ2-7, with D tentatively TRBD1 or TRBD2 (7 bases each). CDR1 and CDR2 from the germline V gene are SGHVS and FNYEAQ. The CDR3 runs 18 residues. Trimming left V 1 base short and J 0 bases short, with 19 bases between. As DNA, the CDR3 is TGTGCCAGCAGCTTAGGAGGGGGGGGACAGCGCGGCTCCTACGAGCAGTACTTC. It translates to CASSLGGGGQRGSYEQYF.

This rearrangement joins TRBV5-1 to TRBJ1-4, with 9 bases lining up with TRBD1. Germline V lookup: CDR1 SGHRS, CDR2 YFSETQ. The CDR3 extends over 15 amino acids. The trim removed 4 bases at V and 8 bases at J, leaving 9 bases unmatched. CDR3 sequence: CASSDWGQGGEKLFF. DNA for the CDR3: TGCGCCAGCAGCGACTGGGGACAGGGAGGAGAAAAACTGTTTTTT.

The rearrangement uses TRBV10-3 and TRBJ2-7; unclear D gene. Germline V gene sequence: CDR1 ENHRY, CDR2 SYGVKD. Trimming left V 5 bases short and J 1 base short, with 9 bases between. The CDR3 contains 13 residues. CDR3 coding DNA: TGTGCCATCAGTCCCCTAGTATCCTACGAGCAGTACTTC. Protein: CAISPLVSYEQYF.